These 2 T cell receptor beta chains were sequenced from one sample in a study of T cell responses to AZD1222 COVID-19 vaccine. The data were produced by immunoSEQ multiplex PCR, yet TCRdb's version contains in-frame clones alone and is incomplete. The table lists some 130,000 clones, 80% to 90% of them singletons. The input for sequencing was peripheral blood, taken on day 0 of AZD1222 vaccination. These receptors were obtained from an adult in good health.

DNA for the CDR3: TGTGCCAGCGTCCGACAGGGTTCCTACGAGCAGTACTTC. Translating it yields CASVRQGSYEQYF. The chain couples TRBV27 to TRBJ2-7; TRBD1 matches 7 bases. The germline V gene encodes CDR1 MNHEY and CDR2 SMNVEV (reference sequence). The CDR3 spans 13 residues. The junction had 5 bases not matched to a gene; V was cut back by 8 bases and J by 1 base.

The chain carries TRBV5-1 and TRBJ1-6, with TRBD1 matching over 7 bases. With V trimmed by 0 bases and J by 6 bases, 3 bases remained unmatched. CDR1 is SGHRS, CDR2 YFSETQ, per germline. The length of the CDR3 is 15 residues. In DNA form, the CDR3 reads TGCGCCAGCAGCTTGGGACAGGGTGGTAATTCACCCCTCCACTTT. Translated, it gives CASSLGQGGNSPLHF.